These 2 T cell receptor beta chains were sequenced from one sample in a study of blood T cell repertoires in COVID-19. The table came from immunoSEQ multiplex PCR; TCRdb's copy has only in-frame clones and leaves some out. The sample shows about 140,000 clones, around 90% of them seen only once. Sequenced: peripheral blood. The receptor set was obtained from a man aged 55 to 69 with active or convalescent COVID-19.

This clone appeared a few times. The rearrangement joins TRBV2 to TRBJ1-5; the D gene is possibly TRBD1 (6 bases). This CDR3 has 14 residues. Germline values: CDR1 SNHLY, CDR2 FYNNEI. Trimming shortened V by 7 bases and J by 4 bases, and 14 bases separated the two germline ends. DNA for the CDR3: TGTGCCAGCATGGAAGGACAGCCGAATCAGCCCCAGCATTTT. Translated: CASMEGQPNQPQHF.

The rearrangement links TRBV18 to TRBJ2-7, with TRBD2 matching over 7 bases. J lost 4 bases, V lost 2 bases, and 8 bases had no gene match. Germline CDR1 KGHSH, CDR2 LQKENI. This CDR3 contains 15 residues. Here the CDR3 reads CASSPKTGGGYEQYF. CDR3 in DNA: TGTGCCAGCTCACCAAAGACGGGAGGTGGGTACGAGCAGTACTTC.